This T cell receptor (beta chain) was captured by sequencing in a study of shared clonotypes between healthy human individuals. Profiling relied on immunoSEQ multiplex PCR, and the TCRdb table lists in-frame clones only, not all of them. The sample lists roughly 1.5 million clones, 95% to 99% occurring once. With 3 bases clipped from V and 2 bases from J, the junction kept 2 bases outside the gene matches. The CDR3 spans 15 residues. Germline loops: CDR1 SGHAT, CDR2 FQNNGV. This clonotype was sampled from a man in his thirties or forties in good health. Material for sequencing was naive CD4+ T cells sorted from blood. Documented subset: CD45RA+ positively selected. This rearrangement joins TRBV11-2 to TRBJ2-5; 11 nucleotides agree with TRBD2. The CDR3: CASSFGTSGQETQYF. The CDR3 DNA follows: TGTGCCAGCAGCTTCGGGACTAGCGGACAAGAGACCCAGTACTTC. The entire variable domain, with the rest obtained from reference TRBV11-2 and TRBJ2-5, is as follows: EAGVAQSPRYKIIEKRQSVAFWCNPISGHATLYWYQQILGQGPKLLIQFQNNGVVDDSQLPKDRFSAERLKGVDSTLKIQPAKLEDSAVYLCASSFGTSGQETQYFGPGTRLLVL.